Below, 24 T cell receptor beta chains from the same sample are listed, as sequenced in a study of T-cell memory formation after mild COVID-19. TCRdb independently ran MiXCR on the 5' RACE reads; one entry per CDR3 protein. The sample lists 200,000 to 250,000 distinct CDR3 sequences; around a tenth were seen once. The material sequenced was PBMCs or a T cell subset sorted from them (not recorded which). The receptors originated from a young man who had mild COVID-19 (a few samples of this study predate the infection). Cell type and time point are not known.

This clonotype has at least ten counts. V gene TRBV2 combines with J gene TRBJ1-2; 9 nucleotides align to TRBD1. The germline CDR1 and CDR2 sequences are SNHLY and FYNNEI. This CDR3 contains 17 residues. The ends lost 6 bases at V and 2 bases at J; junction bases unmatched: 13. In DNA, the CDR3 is TGTGCCAGCAGACCGGGACAGGGAATCGCAAGGAACTATGGCTACACCTTC. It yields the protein CASRPGQGIARNYGYTF. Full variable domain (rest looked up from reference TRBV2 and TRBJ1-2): EPEVTQTPSHQVTQMGQEVILRCVPISNHLYFYWYRQILGQKVEFLVSFYNNEISEKSEIFDDQFSVERPDGSNFTLKIRSTKLEDSAMYFCASRPGQGIARNYGYTFGSGTRLTVV.

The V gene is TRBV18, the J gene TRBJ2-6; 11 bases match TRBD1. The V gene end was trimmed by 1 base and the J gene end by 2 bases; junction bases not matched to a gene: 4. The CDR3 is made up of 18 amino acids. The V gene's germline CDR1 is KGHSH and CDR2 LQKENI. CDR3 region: CASSPRGQGVPGANVLTF. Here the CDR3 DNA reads TGTGCCAGCTCACCACGGGGACAGGGGGTCCCTGGGGCCAACGTCCTGACTTTC.

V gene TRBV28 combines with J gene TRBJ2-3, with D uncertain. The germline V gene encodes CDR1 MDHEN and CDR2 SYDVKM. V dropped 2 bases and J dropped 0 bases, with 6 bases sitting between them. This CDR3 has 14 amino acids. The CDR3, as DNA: TGTGCCAGCAGTTTAAATCCTAGCACAGATACGCAGTATTTT. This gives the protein CASSLNPSTDTQYF.

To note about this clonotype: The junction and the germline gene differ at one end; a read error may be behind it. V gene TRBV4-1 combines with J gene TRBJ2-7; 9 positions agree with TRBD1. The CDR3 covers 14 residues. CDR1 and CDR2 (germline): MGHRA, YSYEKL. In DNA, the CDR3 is TGCGCCAGCAGCCAAGATCCGTTCGGGACAGGGTTTCACTTC. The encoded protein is CASSQDPFGTGFHF.

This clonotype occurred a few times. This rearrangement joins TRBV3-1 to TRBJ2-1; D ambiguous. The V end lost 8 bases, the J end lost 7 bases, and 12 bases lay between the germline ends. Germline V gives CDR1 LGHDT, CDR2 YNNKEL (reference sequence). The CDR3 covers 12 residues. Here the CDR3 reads CASARNGNEQFF. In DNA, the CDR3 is TGTGCCAGCGCTCGTAACGGGAATGAGCAGTTCTTC.

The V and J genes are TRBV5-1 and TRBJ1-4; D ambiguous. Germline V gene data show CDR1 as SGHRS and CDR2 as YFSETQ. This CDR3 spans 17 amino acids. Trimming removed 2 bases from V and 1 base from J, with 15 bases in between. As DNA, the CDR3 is TGCGCCAGCAGCTTAGGCGTATCGTGGGGAACTAATGAAAAACTGTTTTTT. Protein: CASSLGVSWGTNEKLFF.

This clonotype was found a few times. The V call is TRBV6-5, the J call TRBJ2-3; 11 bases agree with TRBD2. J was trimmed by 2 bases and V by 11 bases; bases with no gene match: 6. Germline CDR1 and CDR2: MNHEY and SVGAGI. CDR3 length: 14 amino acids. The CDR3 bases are TGTGCCGCCGCACTAGCGGGGGACACAGATACGCAGTATTTT. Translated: CAAALAGDTDTQYF.

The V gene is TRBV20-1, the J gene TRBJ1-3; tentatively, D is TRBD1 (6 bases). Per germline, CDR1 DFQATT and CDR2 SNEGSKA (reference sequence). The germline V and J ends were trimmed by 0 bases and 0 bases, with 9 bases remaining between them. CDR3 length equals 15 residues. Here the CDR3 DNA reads TGCAGTGCTAGAGATGGACAGAACTCTGGAAACACCATATATTTT. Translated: CSARDGQNSGNTIYF.

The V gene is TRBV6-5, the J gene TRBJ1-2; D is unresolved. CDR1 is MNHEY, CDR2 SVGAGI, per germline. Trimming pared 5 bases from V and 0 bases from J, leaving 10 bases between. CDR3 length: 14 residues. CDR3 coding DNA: TGTGCCAGCAGTCCCCATGGATCTAACTATGGCTACACCTTC. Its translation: CASSPHGSNYGYTF.

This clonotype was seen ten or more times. This chain's CDR3 is CASSFSPPAYEQYF. CDR3 DNA: TGTGCCAGCAGCTTTAGTCCTCCGGCTTACGAGCAGTACTTC. The chain couples TRBV7-2 to TRBJ2-7; D unresolved. CDR1 and CDR2 from the germline V gene are SGHTA and FQGNSA. The CDR3 covers 14 residues. The V gene lost 3 bases and the J gene lost 4 bases, with 13 bases spanning the gap.

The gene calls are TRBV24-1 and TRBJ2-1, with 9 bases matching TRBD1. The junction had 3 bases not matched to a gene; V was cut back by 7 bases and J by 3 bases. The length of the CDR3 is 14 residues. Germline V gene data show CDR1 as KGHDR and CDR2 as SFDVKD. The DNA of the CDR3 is TGTGCCACCAGGACAGGGGGTAACTACAATGAGCAGTTCTTC. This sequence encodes CATRTGGNYNEQFF.

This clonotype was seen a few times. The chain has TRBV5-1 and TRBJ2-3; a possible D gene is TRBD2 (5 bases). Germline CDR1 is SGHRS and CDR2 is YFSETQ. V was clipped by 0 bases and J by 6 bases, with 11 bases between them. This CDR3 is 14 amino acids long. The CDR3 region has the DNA TGCGCCAGCAGCTTGGATCCTAGCAGGGATACGCAGTATTTT. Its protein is CASSLDPSRDTQYF.

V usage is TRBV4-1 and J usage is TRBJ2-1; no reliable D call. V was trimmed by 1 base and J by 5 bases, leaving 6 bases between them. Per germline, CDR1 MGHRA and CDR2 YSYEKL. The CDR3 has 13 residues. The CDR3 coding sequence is TGCGCCAGCAGCCAAGCTATGAACAATGAGCAGTTCTTC. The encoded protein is CASSQAMNNEQFF.

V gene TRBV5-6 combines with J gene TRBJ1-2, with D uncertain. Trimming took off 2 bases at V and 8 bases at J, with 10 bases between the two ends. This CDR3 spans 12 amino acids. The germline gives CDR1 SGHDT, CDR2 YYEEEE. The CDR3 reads CASSLWGLGYTF. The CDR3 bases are TGTGCCAGCAGCTTATGGGGATTGGGCTACACCTTC.

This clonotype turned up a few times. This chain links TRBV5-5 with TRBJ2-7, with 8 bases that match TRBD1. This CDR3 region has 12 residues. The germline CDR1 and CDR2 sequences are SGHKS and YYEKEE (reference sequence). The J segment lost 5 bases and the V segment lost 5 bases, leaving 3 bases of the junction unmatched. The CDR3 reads CASRGQGHEQYF. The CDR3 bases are TGTGCCAGCAGAGGACAGGGCCACGAGCAGTACTTC.

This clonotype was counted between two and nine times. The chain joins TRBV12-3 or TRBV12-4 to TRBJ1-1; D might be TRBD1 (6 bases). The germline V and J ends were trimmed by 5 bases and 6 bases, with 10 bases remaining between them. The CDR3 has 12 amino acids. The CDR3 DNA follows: TGTGCCAGCAGTGCTGGGGGCTCTGAAGCTTTCTTT. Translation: CASSAGGSEAFF.

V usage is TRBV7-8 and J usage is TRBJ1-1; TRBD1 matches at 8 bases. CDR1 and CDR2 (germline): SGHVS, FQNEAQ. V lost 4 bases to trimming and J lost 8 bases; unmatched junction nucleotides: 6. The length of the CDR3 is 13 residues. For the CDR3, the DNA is TGTGCCAGCAGCTCCGACAGGGGAGGGGAAGCTTTCTTT. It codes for CASSSDRGGEAFF.

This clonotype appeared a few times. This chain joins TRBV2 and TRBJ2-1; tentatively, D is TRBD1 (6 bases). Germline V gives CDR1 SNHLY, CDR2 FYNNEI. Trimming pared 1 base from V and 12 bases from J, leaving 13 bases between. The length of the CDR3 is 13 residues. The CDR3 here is CASSEVQGFGQFF. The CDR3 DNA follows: TGTGCCAGCAGTGAAGTCCAGGGGTTTGGGCAGTTCTTC.

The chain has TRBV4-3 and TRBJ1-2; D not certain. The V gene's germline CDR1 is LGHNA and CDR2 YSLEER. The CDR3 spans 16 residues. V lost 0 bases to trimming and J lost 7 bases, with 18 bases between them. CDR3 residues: CASSQDPAGGDGGYTF. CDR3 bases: TGCGCCAGCAGCCAAGATCCGGCAGGTGGAGACGGTGGCTACACCTTC.

The CDR3 here is CASSSGGWAGELFF. The CDR3 DNA reads as TGTGCCAGCAGCTCAGGGGGATGGGCCGGGGAGCTGTTTTTT. The chain uses TRBV5-6 and TRBJ2-2, with 7 bases matching TRBD1. The CDR3 is 14 amino acids. The germline gives CDR1 SGHDT, CDR2 YYEEEE. Trimming removed 3 bases from V and 6 bases from J; junction bases left unmatched: 5.

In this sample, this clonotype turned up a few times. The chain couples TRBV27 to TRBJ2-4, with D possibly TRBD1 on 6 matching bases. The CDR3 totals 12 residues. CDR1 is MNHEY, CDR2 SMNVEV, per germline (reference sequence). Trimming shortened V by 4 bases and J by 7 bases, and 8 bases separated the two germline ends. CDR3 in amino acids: CASSSGVNIQYF. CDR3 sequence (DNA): TGTGCCAGCAGTTCAGGGGTGAACATTCAGTACTTC.

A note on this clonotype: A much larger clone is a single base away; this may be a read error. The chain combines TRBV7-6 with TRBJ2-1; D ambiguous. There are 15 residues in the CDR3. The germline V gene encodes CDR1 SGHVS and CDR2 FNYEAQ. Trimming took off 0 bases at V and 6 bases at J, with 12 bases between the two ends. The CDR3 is CASSLAPTLGNEQFF. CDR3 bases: TGTGCCAGCAGCTTAGCCCCTACCTTGGGCAATGAGCAGTTCTTC.

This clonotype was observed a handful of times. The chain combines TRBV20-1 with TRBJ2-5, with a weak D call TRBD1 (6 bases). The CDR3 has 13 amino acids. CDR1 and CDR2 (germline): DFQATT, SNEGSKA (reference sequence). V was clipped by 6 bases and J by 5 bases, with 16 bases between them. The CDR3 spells CSAPPPGVETQYF. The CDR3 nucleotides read TGCAGTGCCCCTCCACCAGGGGTCGAGACCCAGTACTTC.

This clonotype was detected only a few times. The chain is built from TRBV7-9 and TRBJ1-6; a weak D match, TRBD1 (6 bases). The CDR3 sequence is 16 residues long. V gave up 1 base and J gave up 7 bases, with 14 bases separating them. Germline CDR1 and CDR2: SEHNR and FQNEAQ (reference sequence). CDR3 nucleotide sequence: TGTGCCAGCAGCTTAGTCCGGGGGGCAAAAAATTCACCCCTCCACTTT. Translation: CASSLVRGAKNSPLHF.